These T cell receptor beta chains were read from a single sample in a study of cytomegalovirus exposure and HLA in healthy donors. Some clones are missing from TCRdb's copy, which holds only in-frame ones; the method was immunoSEQ multiplex PCR. There are under 200,000 clones in the sample; about 70% occur only once, and about 2% lies in the top ten. Input material: PBMCs. The receptors were gathered from a woman in her twenties or thirties in good health and CMV-seronegative. The CDR3 runs from the conserved cysteine through the conserved F or W. Fields, in order: V gene, D gene, clone size, J gene, CDR3 DNA, CDR3 protein. The D gene is left open where the match is weak. Only some rows state a clone size, as once, few, many or a class for expanded clones.

V gene: TRBV19
D gene: TRBD1
clone size: NA
J gene: TRBJ2-1
CDR3 DNA: TGTGCCAGTAGCTGGACAGGGGGCTCCTACAATGAGCAGTTCTTC
CDR3 protein: CASSWTGGSYNEQFF

V gene: TRBV6-5
D gene: NA
clone size: NA
J gene: TRBJ1-1
CDR3 DNA: TGTGCCAGCAGTACTCAGAGGATTGAGGCTTTCTTT
CDR3 protein: CASSTQRIEAFF

V gene: TRBV9
D gene: TRBD1
clone size: once
J gene: TRBJ1-3
CDR3 DNA: TGTGCCAGCAGCCCCCGATCAGACAGGGCGGGAGGAAACACCATATATTTT
CDR3 protein: CASSPRSDRAGGNTIYF

V gene: TRBV15
D gene: NA
clone size: NA
J gene: TRBJ2-7
CDR3 DNA: TGTGCCAGTCGGGCAGGGAATGAGTACGACGAGCAGTACTTC
CDR3 protein: CASRAGNEYDEQYF

V gene: TRBV11-2
D gene: TRBD2
clone size: NA
J gene: TRBJ2-1
CDR3 DNA: TGTGCCAGCAGTATAGCGGGGGGATACAATGAGCAGTTCTTC
CDR3 protein: CASSIAGGYNEQFF

V gene: TRBV27
D gene: TRBD2
clone size: medium-sized
J gene: TRBJ2-1
CDR3 DNA: TGTGCCAGCAGTTTGTTTGCCGGGAGGGAGGCTGAGCAGTTCTTC
CDR3 protein: CASSLFAGREAEQFF

V gene: TRBV5-1
D gene: NA
clone size: once
J gene: TRBJ1-2
CDR3 DNA: TGCGCCAGCAGCTTGTGGGGAGACTATGGCTACACCTTC
CDR3 protein: CASSLWGDYGYTF

V gene: TRBV29-1
D gene: NA
clone size: NA
J gene: TRBJ1-1
CDR3 DNA: TGCAGCGTTGCTCCCTCCGGGGGGTCTCTCTTT
CDR3 protein: CSVAPSGGSLF

V gene: TRBV19
D gene: TRBD1
clone size: once
J gene: TRBJ2-5
CDR3 DNA: TGTGCCAGTAGCCCGCTGACAGGGGCCGTCCAAGAGACCCAGTACTTC
CDR3 protein: CASSPLTGAVQETQYF

V gene: TRBV4-1
D gene: TRBD1
clone size: NA
J gene: TRBJ2-2
CDR3 DNA: TGCGCCAGCAGCCCGTCCCGGGACAGGGTGGGAAAGGACACCGGGGAGCTGTTTTTT
CDR3 protein: CASSPSRDRVGKDTGELFF

V gene: TRBV25-1
D gene: TRBD1
clone size: few
J gene: TRBJ1-1
CDR3 DNA: TGTGCCAGCACCCACGGGGGACAGGTGAACACTGAAGCTTTCTTT
CDR3 protein: CASTHGGQVNTEAFF

V gene: TRBV23-1
D gene: NA
clone size: NA
J gene: TRBJ1-5
CDR3 DNA: TGCGCCAGCAGTCAATCGCCAGAACATAGCAATCAGCCCCAGCATTTT
CDR3 protein: CASSQSPEHSNQPQHF

V gene: TRBV6-6
D gene: TRBD1
clone size: NA
J gene: TRBJ1-2
CDR3 DNA: TGTGCCAGCATCGGGCAGGGGGCTTCGAAGGGCTACACCTTC
CDR3 protein: CASIGQGASKGYTF

V gene: TRBV7-3
D gene: NA
clone size: few
J gene: TRBJ2-2
CDR3 DNA: TGTGCCAGCAGCCCCCGGTCCGTCGGGGAGCTGTTTTTT
CDR3 protein: CASSPRSVGELFF

V gene: TRBV5-1
D gene: NA
clone size: NA
J gene: TRBJ2-5
CDR3 DNA: TGCGCCAGCAGCTTCACCCCCAGGAAGGAGACCCAGTACTTC
CDR3 protein: CASSFTPRKETQYF

V gene: TRBV4-2
D gene: NA
clone size: NA
J gene: TRBJ1-2
CDR3 DNA: TGTGCCAGCAGCCCACCCACAGACTATGGCTACACCTTC
CDR3 protein: CASSPPTDYGYTF

V gene: TRBV27
D gene: TRBD2
clone size: NA
J gene: TRBJ2-7
CDR3 DNA: TGTGCCAGCAGGGCCCGGACTAGCGGTAACTACGAGCAGTACTTC
CDR3 protein: CASRARTSGNYEQYF

V gene: TRBV12-5
D gene: NA
clone size: NA
J gene: TRBJ2-3
CDR3 DNA: TGTGCTAGTGGTTTGGCTAGCTCGGAGGATACGCAGTATTTT
CDR3 protein: CASGLASSEDTQYF

V gene: TRBV20-1
D gene: NA
clone size: NA
J gene: TRBJ2-1
CDR3 DNA: TGCAGTGCTAGACTAGCCTATGAGCAGTTCTTC
CDR3 protein: CSARLAYEQFF

V gene: TRBV6-1
D gene: NA
clone size: few
J gene: TRBJ1-6
CDR3 DNA: TGTGCCAGCCGCCTCGGGGGGAATTCACCCCTCCACTTT
CDR3 protein: CASRLGGNSPLHF

V gene: TRBV28
D gene: NA
clone size: NA
J gene: TRBJ2-7
CDR3 DNA: TGTGCCAGCAGCGTAGGGGGTGTGGGACCCCACGAGCAGTACTTC
CDR3 protein: CASSVGGVGPHEQYF

V gene: TRBV6-1
D gene: NA
clone size: few
J gene: TRBJ2-2
CDR3 DNA: TGTGCCAGCAGGGTGGGCGAACCGAACACCGGGGAGCTGTTTTTT
CDR3 protein: CASRVGEPNTGELFF

V gene: TRBV5-1
D gene: TRBD1
clone size: NA
J gene: TRBJ1-6
CDR3 DNA: TGCGCCAGCAGCCGAACCTCCGGGACAGGGAATTCACCCCTCCACTTT
CDR3 protein: CASSRTSGTGNSPLHF

V gene: TRBV4-2
D gene: TRBD1
clone size: NA
J gene: TRBJ2-7
CDR3 DNA: TGTGCCAGCAGCCCAGGGACAGGGGAGTACGAGCAGTACTTC
CDR3 protein: CASSPGTGEYEQYF

V gene: TRBV5-6
D gene: NA
clone size: NA
J gene: TRBJ1-1
CDR3 DNA: TGTGCCAGCAGCTCAAGTAAGGGCCGAGGGGCTTTCTTT
CDR3 protein: CASSSSKGRGAFF

V gene: TRBV28
D gene: NA
clone size: few
J gene: TRBJ1-1
CDR3 DNA: TGTGCCAGCAATGGACAGCCATTGAACACTGAAGCTTTCTTT
CDR3 protein: CASNGQPLNTEAFF

V gene: TRBV19
D gene: NA
clone size: NA
J gene: TRBJ2-7
CDR3 DNA: TGTGCCAGTAGTATCGGCGGACACCCCTACGAGCAGTACTTC
CDR3 protein: CASSIGGHPYEQYF

V gene: TRBV4-1
D gene: NA
clone size: once
J gene: TRBJ2-1
CDR3 DNA: TGCGCCAGCAGCCAAGGTTGGAGCCAGGGGATATACAATGAGCAGTTCTTC
CDR3 protein: CASSQGWSQGIYNEQFF

V gene: TRBV7-2
D gene: TRBD2
clone size: NA
J gene: TRBJ2-7
CDR3 DNA: TGTGCCAGCAGCCCGCGGCTAGCGGGGAGTATAGAGCAGTACTTC
CDR3 protein: CASSPRLAGSIEQYF

V gene: TRBV5-4
D gene: TRBD1
clone size: NA
J gene: TRBJ1-1
CDR3 DNA: TGTGCCAGCAGCCCAGGACAGGGGAGGAACACTGAAGCTTTCTTT
CDR3 protein: CASSPGQGRNTEAFF

V gene: TRBV7-8
D gene: NA
clone size: NA
J gene: TRBJ2-3
CDR3 DNA: TGTGCCAGCAGCTCGAGAGGACAGCCCCTGGCAGATACGCAGTATTTT
CDR3 protein: CASSSRGQPLADTQYF

V gene: TRBV6-6
D gene: TRBD1
clone size: NA
J gene: TRBJ2-7
CDR3 DNA: TGTGCCAGCACCCAGGGACAGGGCTCCTACGAGCAGTACTTC
CDR3 protein: CASTQGQGSYEQYF

V gene: TRBV18
D gene: TRBD2
clone size: NA
J gene: TRBJ2-5
CDR3 DNA: TGTGCCAGCTCAGGAACTAGCGGACAAGAGACCCAGTACTTC
CDR3 protein: CASSGTSGQETQYF

V gene: TRBV5-6
D gene: NA
clone size: once
J gene: TRBJ1-1
CDR3 DNA: TGTGCCAGCAGCCTCAACGGGCGAGGGACTGAAGCTTTCTTT
CDR3 protein: CASSLNGRGTEAFF

V gene: TRBV13
D gene: NA
clone size: NA
J gene: TRBJ2-5
CDR3 DNA: TGTGCCAGCAGCTTTGGACTGCAAGAGACCCAGTACTTC
CDR3 protein: CASSFGLQETQYF

V gene: TRBV27
D gene: TRBD2
clone size: NA
J gene: TRBJ2-2
CDR3 DNA: TGTGCCAGCAGTTTAGCTAGCGGGGCGAACACCGGGGAGCTGTTTTTT
CDR3 protein: CASSLASGANTGELFF

V gene: TRBV7-3
D gene: TRBD1
clone size: NA
J gene: TRBJ1-6
CDR3 DNA: TGTGCCAGCAGCTTAATGGACAGGGCCGGTTCACCCCTCCACTTT
CDR3 protein: CASSLMDRAGSPLHF

V gene: TRBV2
D gene: NA
clone size: NA
J gene: TRBJ1-5
CDR3 DNA: TGTGCCAGCAGTGATGTGGGAGGAGGAAGCAATCAGCCCCAGCATTTT
CDR3 protein: CASSDVGGGSNQPQHF

V gene: TRBV2
D gene: NA
clone size: NA
J gene: TRBJ1-2
CDR3 DNA: TGTGCCAGCACGGGGGGGGGCCTCTATGGCTACACCTTC
CDR3 protein: CASTGGGLYGYTF

V gene: TRBV19
D gene: TRBD2
clone size: NA
J gene: TRBJ2-1
CDR3 DNA: TGTGCCAGTAGATCTCTAGCGGGACGGTACAATGAGCAGTTCTTC
CDR3 protein: CASRSLAGRYNEQFF

V gene: TRBV5-1
D gene: TRBD1
clone size: NA
J gene: TRBJ1-2
CDR3 DNA: TGCGCCAGCAGCTGGGGGACAGGGAGCGGCTACACCTTC
CDR3 protein: CASSWGTGSGYTF

V gene: TRBV5-4
D gene: TRBD2
clone size: NA
J gene: TRBJ2-3
CDR3 DNA: TGTGCCTCTAACGGGGGGATGGGTTTGAGCACAGATACGCAGTATTTT
CDR3 protein: CASNGGMGLSTDTQYF

V gene: TRBV21-1
D gene: NA
clone size: NA
J gene: TRBJ1-2
CDR3 DNA: TGTGCCAGCAGCAAACTGTCTGAGAACTATGGCTACACCTTC
CDR3 protein: CASSKLSENYGYTF

V gene: TRBV7-8
D gene: TRBD2
clone size: NA
J gene: TRBJ2-3
CDR3 DNA: TGTGCCAGCAGCATCCACGACGGGACTAGCGTGACAGATACGCAGTATTTT
CDR3 protein: CASSIHDGTSVTDTQYF

V gene: TRBV2
D gene: NA
clone size: NA
J gene: TRBJ1-1
CDR3 DNA: TGTGCCAGCAGTACCAGTTACAGTGAAGCTTTCTTT
CDR3 protein: CASSTSYSEAFF

V gene: TRBV11-2
D gene: TRBD1
clone size: NA
J gene: TRBJ2-1
CDR3 DNA: TGTGCCAGCCGAACGGGACAGGGCTCATTTGAGCAGTTCTTC
CDR3 protein: CASRTGQGSFEQFF

V gene: TRBV7-7
D gene: NA
clone size: NA
J gene: TRBJ2-7
CDR3 DNA: TGTGCCAGCTCCCTTTTGGGCCGCCCCTACGAGCAGTACTTC
CDR3 protein: CASSLLGRPYEQYF

V gene: TRBV5-1
D gene: NA
clone size: NA
J gene: TRBJ2-1
CDR3 DNA: TGCGCCAGCAGCTGGTGGCCCACTACCCGTAGCTCCTACAATGAGCAGTTCTTC
CDR3 protein: CASSWWPTTRSSYNEQFF

V gene: TRBV13
D gene: NA
clone size: NA
J gene: TRBJ2-5
CDR3 DNA: TGTGCCAGCAGCTTCCGGGGGGCCGCCCCCCAAGAGACCCAGTACTTC
CDR3 protein: CASSFRGAAPQETQYF

V gene: TRBV29-1
D gene: NA
clone size: NA
J gene: TRBJ1-4
CDR3 DNA: TGCAGCGCCGACAGTACAACTAATGAAAAACTGTTTTTT
CDR3 protein: CSADSTTNEKLFF

V gene: TRBV7-5
D gene: NA
clone size: NA
J gene: TRBJ1-3
CDR3 DNA: TGTGTCAGAAGCTTAGTGTCGAAGGGGATTAGAAACACCATATATTTT
CDR3 protein: CVRSLVSKGIRNTIYF

V gene: TRBV19
D gene: TRBD1
clone size: NA
J gene: TRBJ2-1
CDR3 DNA: TGTGCCAGTACCGCCGGGACAGCCCTATACAATGAGCAGTTCTTC
CDR3 protein: CASTAGTALYNEQFF

V gene: TRBV2
D gene: NA
clone size: few
J gene: TRBJ2-2
CDR3 DNA: TGTGCCAGCAGTGTAGGTGCGGGCACCGGGGAGCTGTTTTTT
CDR3 protein: CASSVGAGTGELFF

V gene: TRBV6-5
D gene: NA
clone size: NA
J gene: TRBJ2-3
CDR3 DNA: TGTGCCAGCAGGCTAGAACGCACAGATACGCAGTATTTT
CDR3 protein: CASRLERTDTQYF

V gene: TRBV6-1
D gene: NA
clone size: NA
J gene: TRBJ1-5
CDR3 DNA: TGTGCCAGCAGTGATAACAGGGCTAATCAGCCCCAGCATTTT
CDR3 protein: CASSDNRANQPQHF

V gene: TRBV7-6
D gene: TRBD1
clone size: NA
J gene: TRBJ1-6
CDR3 DNA: TGTGCCAGCAGCTTAACCGACAGGGTCGGTTCACCCCTCCACTTT
CDR3 protein: CASSLTDRVGSPLHF

V gene: TRBV6-1
D gene: NA
clone size: few
J gene: TRBJ1-3
CDR3 DNA: TGTGCCAGCAGTGGATTGGGCCTCTCTGGAAACACCATATATTTT
CDR3 protein: CASSGLGLSGNTIYF

V gene: TRBV9
D gene: NA
clone size: NA
J gene: TRBJ2-1
CDR3 DNA: TGTGCCAGCAACCTCGCCGGGTGGGGGCATAACAATGAGCAGTTCTTC
CDR3 protein: CASNLAGWGHNNEQFF

V gene: TRBV27
D gene: NA
clone size: NA
J gene: TRBJ2-7
CDR3 DNA: TGTGCCAGCAGTTTAGGGCTTCACTACGAGCAGTACTTC
CDR3 protein: CASSLGLHYEQYF